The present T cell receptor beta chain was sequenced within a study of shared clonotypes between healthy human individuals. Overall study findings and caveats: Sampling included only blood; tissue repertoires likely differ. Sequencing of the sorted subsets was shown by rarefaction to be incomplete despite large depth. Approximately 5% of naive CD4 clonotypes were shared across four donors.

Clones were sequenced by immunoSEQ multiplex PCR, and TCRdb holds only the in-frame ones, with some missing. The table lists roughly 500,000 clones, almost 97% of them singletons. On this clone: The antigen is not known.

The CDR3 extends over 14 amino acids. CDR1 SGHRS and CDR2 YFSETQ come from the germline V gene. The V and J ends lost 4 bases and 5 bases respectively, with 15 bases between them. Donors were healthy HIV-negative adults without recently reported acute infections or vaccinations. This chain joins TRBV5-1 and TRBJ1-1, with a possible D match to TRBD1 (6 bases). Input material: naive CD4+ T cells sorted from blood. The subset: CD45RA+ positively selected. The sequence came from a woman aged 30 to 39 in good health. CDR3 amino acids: CASSGEAGVTEAFF. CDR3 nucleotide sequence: TGCGCCAGCAGCGGGGAAGCAGGGGTTACTGAAGCTTTCTTT.